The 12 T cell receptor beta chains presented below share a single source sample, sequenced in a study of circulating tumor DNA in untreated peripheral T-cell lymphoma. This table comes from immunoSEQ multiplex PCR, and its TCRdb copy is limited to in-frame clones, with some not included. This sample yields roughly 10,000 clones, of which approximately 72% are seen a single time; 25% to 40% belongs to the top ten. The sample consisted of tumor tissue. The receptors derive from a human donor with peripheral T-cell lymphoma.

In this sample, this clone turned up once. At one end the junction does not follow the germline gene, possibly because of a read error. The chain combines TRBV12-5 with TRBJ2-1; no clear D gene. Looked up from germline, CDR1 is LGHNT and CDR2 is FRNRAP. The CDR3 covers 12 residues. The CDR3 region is CASADRLNEQFF. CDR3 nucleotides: TGTGCCAGTGCGGATAGGTTGAATGAGCAGTTCTTC.

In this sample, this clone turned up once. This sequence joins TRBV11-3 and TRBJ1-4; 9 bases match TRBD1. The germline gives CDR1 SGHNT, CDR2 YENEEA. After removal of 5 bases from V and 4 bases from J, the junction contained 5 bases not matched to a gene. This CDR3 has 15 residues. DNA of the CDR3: TGTGCCAGCAGCCGAGGACAGGGGATTAATGAAAAACTGTTTTTT. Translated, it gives CASSRGQGINEKLFF.

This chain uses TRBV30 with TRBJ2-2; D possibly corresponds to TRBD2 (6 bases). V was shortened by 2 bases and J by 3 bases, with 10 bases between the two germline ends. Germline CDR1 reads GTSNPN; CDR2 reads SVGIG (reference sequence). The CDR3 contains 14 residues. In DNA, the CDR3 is TGTGCCTGGAGTTCCACGGGGGACACCGGGGAGCTGTTTTTT. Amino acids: CAWSSTGDTGELFF.

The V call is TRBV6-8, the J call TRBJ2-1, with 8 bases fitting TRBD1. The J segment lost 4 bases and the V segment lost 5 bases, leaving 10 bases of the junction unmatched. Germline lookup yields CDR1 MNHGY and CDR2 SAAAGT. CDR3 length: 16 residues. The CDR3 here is CASSGITGTGYNEQFF. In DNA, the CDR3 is TGTGCCAGCAGTGGGATTACCGGGACAGGATACAATGAGCAGTTCTTC.

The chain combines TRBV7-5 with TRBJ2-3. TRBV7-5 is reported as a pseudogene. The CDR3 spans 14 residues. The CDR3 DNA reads TGTGCCAGCAGCTTAGGATTCTTCACAGATACGCAGTATTTT. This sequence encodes CASSLGFFTDTQYF.

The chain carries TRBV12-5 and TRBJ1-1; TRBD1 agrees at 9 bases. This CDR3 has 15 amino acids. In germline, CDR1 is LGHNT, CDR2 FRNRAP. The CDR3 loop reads CASTQGQGEDTEAFF. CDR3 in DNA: TGTGCCAGCACCCAGGGACAGGGAGAGGACACTGAAGCTTTCTTT.

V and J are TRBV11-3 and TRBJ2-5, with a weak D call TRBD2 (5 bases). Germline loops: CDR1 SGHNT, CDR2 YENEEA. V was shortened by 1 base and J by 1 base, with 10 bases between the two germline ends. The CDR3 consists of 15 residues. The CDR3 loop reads CASSLGAGGQETQYF. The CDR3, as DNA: TGTGCCAGCAGCTTAGGAGCCGGAGGCCAAGAGACCCAGTACTTC. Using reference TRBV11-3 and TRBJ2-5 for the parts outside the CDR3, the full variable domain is EAGVVQSPRYKIIEKKQPVAFWCNPISGHNTLYWYLQNLGQGPELLIRYENEEAVDDSQLPKDRFSAERLKGVDSTLKIQPAELGDSAVYLCASSLGAGGQETQYFGPGTRLLVL.

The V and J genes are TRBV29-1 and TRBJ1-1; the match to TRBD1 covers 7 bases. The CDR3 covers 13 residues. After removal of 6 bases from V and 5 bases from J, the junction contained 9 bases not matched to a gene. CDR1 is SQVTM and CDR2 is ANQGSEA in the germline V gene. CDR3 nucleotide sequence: TGCAGCGTCGTACAGGGGAGGAGGACTGAAGCTTTCTTT. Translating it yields CSVVQGRRTEAFF.

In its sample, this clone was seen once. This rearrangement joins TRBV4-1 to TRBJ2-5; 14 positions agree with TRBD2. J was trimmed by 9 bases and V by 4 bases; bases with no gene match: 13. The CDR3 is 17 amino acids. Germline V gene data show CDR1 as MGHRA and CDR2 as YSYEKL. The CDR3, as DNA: TGCGCCAGCAGCCCTGGGACTAGCGGGGGATCCTGGGGGTCCCAGTACTTC. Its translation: CASSPGTSGGSWGSQYF.

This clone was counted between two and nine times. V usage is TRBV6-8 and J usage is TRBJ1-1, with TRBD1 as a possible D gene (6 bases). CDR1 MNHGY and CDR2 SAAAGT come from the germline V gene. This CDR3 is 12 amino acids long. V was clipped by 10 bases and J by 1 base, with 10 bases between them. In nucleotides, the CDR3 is TGTGCCATCGGACAGTCGAACACTGAAGCTTTCTTT. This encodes CAIGQSNTEAFF.

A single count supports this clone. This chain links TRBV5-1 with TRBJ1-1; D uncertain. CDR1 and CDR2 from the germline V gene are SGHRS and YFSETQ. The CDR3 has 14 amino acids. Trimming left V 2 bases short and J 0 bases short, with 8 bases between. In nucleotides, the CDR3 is TGCGCCAGCAGCTTTTATAGCATGAACACTGAAGCTTTCTTT. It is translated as CASSFYSMNTEAFF.

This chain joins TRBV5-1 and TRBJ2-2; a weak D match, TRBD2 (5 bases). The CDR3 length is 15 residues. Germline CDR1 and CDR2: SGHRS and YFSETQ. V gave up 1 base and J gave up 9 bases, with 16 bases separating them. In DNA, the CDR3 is TGCGCCAGCAGCTTGAGTTCCGGGGATTACAGGGAGCTGTTTTTT. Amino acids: CASSLSSGDYRELFF.